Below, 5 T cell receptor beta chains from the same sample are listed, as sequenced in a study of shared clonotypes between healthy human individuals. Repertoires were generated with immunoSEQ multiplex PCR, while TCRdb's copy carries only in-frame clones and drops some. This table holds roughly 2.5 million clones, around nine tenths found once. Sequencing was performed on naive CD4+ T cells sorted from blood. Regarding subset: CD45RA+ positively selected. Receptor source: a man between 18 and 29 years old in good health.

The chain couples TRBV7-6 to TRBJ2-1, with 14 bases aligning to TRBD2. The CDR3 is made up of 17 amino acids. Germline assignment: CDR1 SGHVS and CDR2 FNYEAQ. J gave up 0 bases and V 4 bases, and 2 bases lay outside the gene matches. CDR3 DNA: TGTGCCAGCAGCTGGGGGACTAGCGGGAGCTCCTACAATGAGCAGTTCTTC. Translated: CASSWGTSGSSYNEQFF.

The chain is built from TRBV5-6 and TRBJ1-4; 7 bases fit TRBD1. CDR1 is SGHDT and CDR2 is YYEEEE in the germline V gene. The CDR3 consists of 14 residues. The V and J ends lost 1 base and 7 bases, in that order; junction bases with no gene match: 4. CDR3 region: CASSLRTGAEKLFF. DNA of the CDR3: TGTGCCAGCAGCTTGAGAACAGGGGCTGAAAAACTGTTTTTT. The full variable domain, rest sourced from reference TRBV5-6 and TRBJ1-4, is DAGVTQSPTHLIKTRGQQVTLRCSPKSGHDTVSWYQQALGQGPQFIFQYYEEEERQRGNFPDRFSGHQFPNYSSELNVNALLLGDSALYLCASSLRTGAEKLFFGSGTQLSVL.

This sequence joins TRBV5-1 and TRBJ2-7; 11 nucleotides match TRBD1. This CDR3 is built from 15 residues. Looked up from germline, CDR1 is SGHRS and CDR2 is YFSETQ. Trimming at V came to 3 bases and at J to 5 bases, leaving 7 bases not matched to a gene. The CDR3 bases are TGCGCCAGCAGCTATGGACAGGGGGCGGTGAACGAGCAGTACTTC. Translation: CASSYGQGAVNEQYF.

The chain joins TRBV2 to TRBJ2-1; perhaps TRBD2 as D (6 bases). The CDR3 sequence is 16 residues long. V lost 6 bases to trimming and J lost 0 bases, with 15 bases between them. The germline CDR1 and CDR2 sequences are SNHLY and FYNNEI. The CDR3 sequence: CASRRTGTGSYNEQFF. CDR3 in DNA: TGTGCCAGCAGAAGGACCGGGACTGGCTCCTACAATGAGCAGTTCTTC.

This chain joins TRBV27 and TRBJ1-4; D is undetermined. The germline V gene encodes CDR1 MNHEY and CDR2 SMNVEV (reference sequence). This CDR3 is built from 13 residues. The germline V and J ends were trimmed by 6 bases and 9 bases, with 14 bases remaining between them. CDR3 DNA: TGTGCCAGCAGCCTGGGTGGATCGAAAAAACTGTTTTTT. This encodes CASSLGGSKKLFF.